Below are 24 T cell receptor beta chains sequenced from a single sample in a study of shared clonotypes between healthy human individuals. Assay: immunoSEQ multiplex PCR; the TCRdb copy retains only in-frame clones and omits some. The data contain over 2 million clones, roughly 92% of them seen just once; the ten biggest clones take up approximately 0.39%. The sequencing input was naive CD4+ T cells from PBMCs. Described subset: CD45RA+ positively selected. These receptors originate from a man aged 18 to 29 in good health. Some clones in this sample may be carry-over from other donors' samples.

The CDR3 bases are TGTGCCAGCAGCCAAGTTGTGAGAGGGGCCGTGTACGAGCAGTACTTC. Protein sequence: CASSQVVRGAVYEQYF. The chain uses TRBV14 and TRBJ2-7; D tentatively reads TRBD1 or TRBD2 (5 bases each). The CDR3 extends over 16 amino acids. Germline-derived CDR1 and CDR2 are SGHDN and FVKESK. V gave up 1 base and J gave up 4 bases, with 17 bases separating them. Drawing the rest from reference TRBV14 and TRBJ2-7, the complete variable domain is EAGVTQFPSHSVIEKGQTVTLRCDPISGHDNLYWYRRVMGKEIKFLLHFVKESKQDESGMPNNRFLAERTGGTYSTLKVQPAELEDSGVYFCASSQVVRGAVYEQYFGPGTRLTVT.

This clone was seen more than once but under ten times. The chain recombines TRBV6-5 with TRBJ1-2; D unclear. Trimming removed 7 bases from V and 4 bases from J, with 7 bases in between. Per germline, CDR1 MNHEY and CDR2 SVGAGI. The CDR3 covers 11 residues. The CDR3 spells CASKGLYGYTF. Written as DNA, the CDR3 is TGTGCCAGCAAAGGCCTCTATGGCTACACCTTC.

The chain carries TRBV28 and TRBJ2-7, with D perhaps matching TRBD1 (6 bases). V gave up 2 bases and J gave up 1 base, with 12 bases separating them. This CDR3 spans 15 amino acids. Germline V gene sequence: CDR1 MDHEN, CDR2 SYDVKM. The CDR3 sequence: CASSLGDTRSYEQYF. The CDR3 DNA sequence: TGTGCCAGCAGTTTAGGGGACACGAGATCCTACGAGCAGTACTTC. Using reference TRBV28 and TRBJ2-7 for the parts outside the CDR3, the full variable domain is DVKVTQSSRYLVKRTGEKVFLECVQDMDHENMFWYRQDPGLGLRLIYFSYDVKMKEKGDIPEGYSVSREKKERFSLILESASTNQTSMYLCASSLGDTRSYEQYFGPGTRLTVT.

The rearrangement joins TRBV7-9 to TRBJ2-3; TRBD2 agrees at 9 bases. Germline-derived CDR1 and CDR2 are SEHNR and FQNEAQ (reference sequence). V lost 1 base, J lost 2 bases, and 13 bases stayed unmatched. The CDR3 loop spans 19 amino acids. The DNA of the CDR3 is TGTGCCAGCAGCTTAGGATCGGTGGGCGGGAGGGCGGTCACAGATACGCAGTATTTT. Amino acids: CASSLGSVGGRAVTDTQYF.

The chain is built from TRBV27 and TRBJ2-7, with D possibly TRBD1 on 7 matching bases. Germline V lookup: CDR1 MNHEY, CDR2 SMNVEV (reference sequence). The CDR3 sequence is 14 residues long. The V gene lost 7 bases and the J gene lost 4 bases, with 17 bases spanning the gap. This CDR3 reads CASKRQGGLYEQYF. CDR3 sequence (DNA): TGTGCCAGCAAGAGGCAGGGGGGTTTGTACGAGCAGTACTTC.

The chain joins TRBV4-3 to TRBJ1-5, with 7 bases matching TRBD1. In germline, CDR1 is LGHNA, CDR2 YSLEER. The J segment lost 4 bases and the V segment lost 4 bases, leaving 7 bases of the junction unmatched. The CDR3 runs to 15 residues. CDR3 sequence reads: CASSRDQGGNQPQHF. For the CDR3, the DNA is TGCGCCAGCAGCCGAGACCAGGGGGGGAATCAGCCCCAGCATTTT.

The gene calls are TRBV27 and TRBJ2-7; 10 nucleotides align to TRBD2. Germline values: CDR1 MNHEY, CDR2 SMNVEV (reference sequence). This CDR3 has 15 residues. Losses at the gene ends were 6 bases for V and 2 bases for J; bases not matched to a gene: 7. CDR3 DNA sequence: TGTGCCAGCAGCGATGAGCGGGGGGGGACCTACGAGCAGTACTTC. This sequence encodes CASSDERGGTYEQYF.

Of note for this clone: The sample holds other DNA sequences that translate to the same CDR3. This rearrangement joins TRBV7-2 to TRBJ2-7; unclear D gene. The V gene's germline CDR1 is SGHTA and CDR2 FQGNSA. This CDR3 has 13 residues. V lost 0 bases and J 5 bases, leaving 8 bases between the germline ends. CDR3 sequence reads: CASSLARTDEQYF. As DNA, the CDR3 is TGTGCCAGCAGCTTAGCCAGGACGGACGAGCAGTACTTC.

V usage is TRBV5-1 and J usage is TRBJ1-3, with 10 positions matching TRBD1. V shed 4 bases and J 7 bases; nucleotides not matched to a gene: 5. The CDR3 extends over 14 amino acids. In germline, CDR1 is SGHRS, CDR2 YFSETQ. The CDR3 DNA reads as TGCGCCAGCAGCCGCCGGGACAGGGGTAACACCATATATTTT. It is translated as CASSRRDRGNTIYF.

This clone was counted a few times. The identical CDR3 is also encoded by other nucleotide sequences in the sample. The chain is built from TRBV20-1 and TRBJ1-1; 7 bases are shared with TRBD1. Germline V CDR1 and CDR2: DFQATT, SNEGSKA (reference sequence). The CDR3 is 11 amino acids. Trimming cost V 3 bases and J 8 bases; bases outside gene matches: 3. The CDR3 spells CSARRQGEAFF. The CDR3 DNA follows: TGCAGTGCTAGGAGACAGGGAGAAGCTTTCTTT.

The chain employs TRBV7-2 and TRBJ2-4; no reliable D call. The CDR3 consists of 15 residues. From germline, CDR1 is SGHTA and CDR2 FQGNSA. The V end was cut by 2 bases, the J end by 0 bases, with 8 bases between. In DNA form, the CDR3 reads TGTGCCAGCAGCTTAAATGGGCTAGCCAAAAACATTCAGTACTTC. This gives the protein CASSLNGLAKNIQYF.

This rearrangement joins TRBV28 to TRBJ1-5, with a weak D call TRBD1 (5 bases). Looked up from germline, CDR1 is MDHEN and CDR2 is SYDVKM. CDR3 length: 17 residues. V lost 3 bases to trimming and J lost 7 bases, with 22 bases between them. The CDR3 region has the DNA TGTGCCAGCAGTTTCCTCCTTACCAGGGAAAGGAGGCAGCCCCAGCATTTT. The encoded protein is CASSFLLTRERRQPQHF.

The chain couples TRBV30 to TRBJ2-5, with D possibly called TRBD1 or TRBD2 (5 bases each). The J call may not be correct, given that the DNA end is closer to TRBJ2-7. The CDR3 sequence is 11 residues long. CDR1 and CDR2 from the germline V gene are GTSNPN and SVGIG (reference sequence). The DNA for the CDR3 is TGTGCCTGGGCTGGGACGGTCGAGCAGTACTTC. It translates to CAWAGTVEQYF.

The rearrangement uses TRBV7-3 and TRBJ2-1, with D unclear. The CDR3 length is 12 residues. V lost 5 bases and J 8 bases, leaving 10 bases between the germline ends. Germline-derived CDR1 and CDR2 are SGHTA and FQGTGA. The CDR3 sequence is CASSTYGYEQFF. CDR3 DNA: TGTGCCAGCAGCACCTACGGGTATGAGCAGTTCTTC.

This chain joins TRBV5-1 and TRBJ2-2; the match to TRBD1 covers 8 bases. This CDR3 is built from 15 residues. The germline V gene has CDR1 SGHRS and CDR2 YFSETQ. V shed 4 bases and J 6 bases; nucleotides not matched to a gene: 8. CDR3 amino acids: CASSPGQGRSGELFF. DNA of the CDR3: TGCGCCAGCAGCCCCGGACAGGGTCGATCCGGGGAGCTGTTTTTT.

V and J are TRBV5-6 and TRBJ2-5; D is uncertain. The CDR3 sequence is 14 residues long. Per the germline V gene, CDR1 is SGHDT and CDR2 is YYEEEE. The V and J ends lost 0 bases and 2 bases respectively, with 8 bases between them. CDR3 sequence reads: CASSLVVSQETQYF. As DNA, the CDR3 is TGTGCCAGCAGCTTGGTGGTCTCACAAGAGACCCAGTACTTC.

This chain joins TRBV11-2 and TRBJ2-2; D assignment may be TRBD1 or TRBD2 (5 bases each). The germline V and J ends were trimmed by 6 bases and 6 bases, with 11 bases remaining between them. The germline gives CDR1 SGHAT, CDR2 FQNNGV. The CDR3 spans 13 residues. The CDR3: CASSSGGSGELFF. In DNA form, the CDR3 reads TGTGCCAGCAGTTCTGGGGGTTCCGGGGAGCTGTTTTTT.

The chain is built from TRBV6-4 and TRBJ2-1; D gene unclear. Trimming took 4 bases from V and 8 from J, leaving 9 bases between them. The CDR3 is 12 amino acids. Per germline, CDR1 MRHNA and CDR2 SNTAGT. CDR3 protein: CASSVSFDEQFF. The CDR3 region has the DNA TGTGCCAGCAGTGTGAGTTTCGATGAGCAGTTCTTC.

V and J are TRBV7-6 and TRBJ2-3; maybe TRBD2 (6 bases). The CDR3 has 14 amino acids. Germline V lookup: CDR1 SGHVS, CDR2 FNYEAQ. V was pared by 3 bases and J by 2 bases, with 9 bases between. CDR3 residues: CASSLGGITDTQYF. CDR3 DNA sequence: TGTGCCAGCAGCTTGGGCGGGATCACAGATACGCAGTATTTT.

This clone was found once. V gene TRBV19 combines with J gene TRBJ1-5; D is possibly TRBD1 (5 bases). Germline V gene sequence: CDR1 LNHDA, CDR2 SQIVND (reference sequence). The CDR3 covers 14 residues. Trimming removed 3 bases from V and 7 bases from J, with 13 bases in between. For the CDR3, the DNA is TGTGCCAGTAGTATGGGGGGAGGTGGACAGCCCCAGCATTTT. It specifies CASSMGGGGQPQHF.

The V gene is TRBV7-3, the J gene TRBJ2-2; 12 nucleotides line up with TRBD2. Germline V gene data show CDR1 as SGHTA and CDR2 as FQGTGA. This CDR3 is built from 17 residues. V trimming: 2 bases; J trimming: 4 bases; junction bases outside the gene matches: 5. DNA of the CDR3: TGTGCCAGCAGCTTAGGACTAGCGGGATCCTCCACCGGGGAGCTGTTTTTT. Its protein product is CASSLGLAGSSTGELFF.

The chain combines TRBV2 with TRBJ2-2; TRBD1 matches at 8 bases. V was pared by 3 bases and J by 4 bases, with 13 bases of the junction left unmatched. CDR1 is SNHLY, CDR2 FYNNEI, per germline. The CDR3 extends over 18 amino acids. The CDR3: CASSDSPTGARGTGELFF. In DNA, the CDR3 is TGTGCCAGCAGTGATTCCCCGACAGGGGCTCGGGGCACCGGGGAGCTGTTTTTT.

This chain uses TRBV29-1 with TRBJ2-7; 9 nucleotides agree with TRBD1. Germline V gives CDR1 SQVTM, CDR2 ANQGSEA. Trimming took 5 bases from V and 4 from J; bases not matched to a gene: 6. The CDR3 consists of 13 residues. CDR3 protein: CSVWDREGYEQYF. CDR3 nucleotides: TGCAGCGTTTGGGACAGGGAGGGATACGAGCAGTACTTC.

The rearrangement uses TRBV30 and TRBJ2-7; 7 nucleotides align to TRBD2. Germline lookup yields CDR1 GTSNPN and CDR2 SVGIG (reference sequence). The ends lost 0 bases at V and 3 bases at J; junction bases unmatched: 11. This CDR3 spans 16 amino acids. The CDR3 DNA is TGTGCCTGGAGTGTATTTCGCGGGGGAAGATTCTACGAGCAGTACTTC. This translates into CAWSVFRGGRFYEQYF.